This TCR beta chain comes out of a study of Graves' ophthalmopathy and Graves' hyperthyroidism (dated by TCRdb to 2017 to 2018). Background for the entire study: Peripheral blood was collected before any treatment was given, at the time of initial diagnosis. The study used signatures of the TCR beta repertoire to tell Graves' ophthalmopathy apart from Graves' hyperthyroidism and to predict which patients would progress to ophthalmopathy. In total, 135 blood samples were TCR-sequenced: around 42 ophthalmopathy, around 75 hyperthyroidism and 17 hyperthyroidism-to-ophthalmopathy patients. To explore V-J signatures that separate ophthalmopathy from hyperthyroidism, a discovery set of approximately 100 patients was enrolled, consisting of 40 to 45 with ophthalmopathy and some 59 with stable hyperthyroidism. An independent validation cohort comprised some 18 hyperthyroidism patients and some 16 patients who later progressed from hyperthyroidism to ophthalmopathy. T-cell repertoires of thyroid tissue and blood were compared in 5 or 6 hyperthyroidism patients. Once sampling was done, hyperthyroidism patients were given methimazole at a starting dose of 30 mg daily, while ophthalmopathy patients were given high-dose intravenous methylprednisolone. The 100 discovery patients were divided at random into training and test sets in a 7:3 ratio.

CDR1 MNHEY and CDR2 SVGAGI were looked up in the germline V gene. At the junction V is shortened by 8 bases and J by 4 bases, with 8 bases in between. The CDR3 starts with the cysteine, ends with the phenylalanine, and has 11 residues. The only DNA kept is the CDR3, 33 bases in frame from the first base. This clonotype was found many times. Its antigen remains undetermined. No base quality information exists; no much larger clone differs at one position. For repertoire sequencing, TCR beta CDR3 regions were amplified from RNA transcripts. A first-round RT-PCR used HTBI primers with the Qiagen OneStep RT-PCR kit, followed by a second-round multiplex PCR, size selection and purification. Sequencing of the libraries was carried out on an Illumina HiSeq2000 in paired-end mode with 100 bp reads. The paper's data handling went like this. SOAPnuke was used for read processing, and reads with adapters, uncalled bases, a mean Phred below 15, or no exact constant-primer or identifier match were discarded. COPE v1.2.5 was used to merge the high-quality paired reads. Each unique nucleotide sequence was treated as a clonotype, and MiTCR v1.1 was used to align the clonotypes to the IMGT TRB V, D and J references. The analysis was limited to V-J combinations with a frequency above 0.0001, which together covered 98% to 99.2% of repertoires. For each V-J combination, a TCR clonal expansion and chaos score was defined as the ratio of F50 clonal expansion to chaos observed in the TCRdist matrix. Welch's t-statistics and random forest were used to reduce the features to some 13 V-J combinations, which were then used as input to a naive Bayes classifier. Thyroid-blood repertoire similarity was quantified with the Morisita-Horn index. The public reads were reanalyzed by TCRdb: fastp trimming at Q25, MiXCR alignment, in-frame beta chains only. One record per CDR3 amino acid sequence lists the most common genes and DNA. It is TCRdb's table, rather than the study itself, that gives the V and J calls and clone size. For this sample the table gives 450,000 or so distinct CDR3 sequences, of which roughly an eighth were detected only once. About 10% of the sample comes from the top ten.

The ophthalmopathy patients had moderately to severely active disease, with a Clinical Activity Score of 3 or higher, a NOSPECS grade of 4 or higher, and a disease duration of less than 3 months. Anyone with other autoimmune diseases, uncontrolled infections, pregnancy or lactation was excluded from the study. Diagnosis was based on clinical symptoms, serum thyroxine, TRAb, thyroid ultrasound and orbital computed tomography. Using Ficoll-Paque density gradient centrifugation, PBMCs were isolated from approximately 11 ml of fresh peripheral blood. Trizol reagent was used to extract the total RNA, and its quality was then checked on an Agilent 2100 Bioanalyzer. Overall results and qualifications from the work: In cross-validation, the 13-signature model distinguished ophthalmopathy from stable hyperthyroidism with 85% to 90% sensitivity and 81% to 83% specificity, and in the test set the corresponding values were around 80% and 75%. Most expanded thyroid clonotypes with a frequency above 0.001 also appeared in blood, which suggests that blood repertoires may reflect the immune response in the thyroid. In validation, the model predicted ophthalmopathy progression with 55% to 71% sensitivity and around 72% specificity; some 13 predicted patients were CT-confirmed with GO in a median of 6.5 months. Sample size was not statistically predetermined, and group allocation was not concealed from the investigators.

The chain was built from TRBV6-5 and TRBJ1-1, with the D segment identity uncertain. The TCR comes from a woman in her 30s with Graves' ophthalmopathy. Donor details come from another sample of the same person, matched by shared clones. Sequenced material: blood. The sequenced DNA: TGTGCCAGCTCCCGGACCACTGAAGCTTTCTTT. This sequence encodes CASSRTTEAFF.